In this sample, the clone carrying this T cell receptor (beta chain) turned up a few times. TCRdb re-called the 5' RACE reads through MiXCR, storing one row per CDR3 protein. The top ten hold about 0.47% of the sample, which has around 550,000 distinct CDR3 sequences, over 12% seen once. The CDR3 sequence is 15 residues long. Per germline, CDR1 SGHVS and CDR2 FQNEAQ. Trimming took 1 base from V and 1 from J, leaving 11 bases between them. The record originates from a study of identical twins. These data also formed part of another study, on yellow fever vaccine responses in identical twins.

The chain is built from TRBV7-8 and TRBJ2-7; possible D gene TRBD1, 5 bases. The receptor comes from a woman aged 18-29 years in good health. The sample consisted of CD4+ T cells sorted from blood. The CDR3 sequence: CASSLGVRESYEQYF. DNA of the CDR3: TGTGCCAGCAGCTTAGGGGTCAGGGAATCCTACGAGCAGTACTTC. Using reference TRBV7-8 and TRBJ2-7 for the parts outside the CDR3, the full variable domain is GAGVSQSPRYKVAKRGQDVALRCDPISGHVSLFWYQQALGQGPEFLTYFQNEAQLDKSGLPSDRFFAERPEGSVSTLKIQRTQQEDSAVYLCASSLGVRESYEQYFGPGTRLTVT.